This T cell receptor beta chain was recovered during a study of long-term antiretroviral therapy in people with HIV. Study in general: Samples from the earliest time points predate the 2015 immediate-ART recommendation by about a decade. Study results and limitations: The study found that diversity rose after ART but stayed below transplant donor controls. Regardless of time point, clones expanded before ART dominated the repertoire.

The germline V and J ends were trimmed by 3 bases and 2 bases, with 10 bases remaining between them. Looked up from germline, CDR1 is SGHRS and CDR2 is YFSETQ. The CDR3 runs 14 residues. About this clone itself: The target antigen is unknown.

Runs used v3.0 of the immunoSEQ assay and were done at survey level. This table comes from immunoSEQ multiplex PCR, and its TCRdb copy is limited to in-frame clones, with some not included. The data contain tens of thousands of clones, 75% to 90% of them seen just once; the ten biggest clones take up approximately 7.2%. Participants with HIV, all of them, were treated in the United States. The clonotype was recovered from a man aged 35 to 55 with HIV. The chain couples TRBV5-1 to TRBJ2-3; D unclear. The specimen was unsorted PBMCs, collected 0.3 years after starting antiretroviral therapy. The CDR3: CASSSPVATDTQYF. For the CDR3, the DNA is TGCGCCAGCAGCTCCCCCGTGGCCACAGATACGCAGTATTTT.